This T cell receptor beta chain stems from a study of graft-versus-host responses after intestinal transplantation. Study-level information: Every recipient had anti-thymocyte globulin induction and roughly 3 years of tacrolimus plus steroids.

Clones were sequenced by immunoSEQ multiplex PCR, and TCRdb holds only the in-frame ones, with some missing. Of over 85,000 clones in the sample, 94% were seen once. V dropped 6 bases and J dropped 1 base, with 12 bases sitting between them. Germline-derived CDR1 and CDR2 are MNHNS and SASEGT. The CDR3 is 14 residues long. Notes on this clone: Its antigen is not known.

Study results and caveats: GvH clonotypes were identified within recipient marrow, with a subset emerging first in ileum or blood. Where graft-donor T cell macrochimerism was present, patients had high graft-versus-host to host-versus-graft clonal ratios in allografts.

The source of this sequence is a human donor who was the organ donor for an intestinal transplant. The chain links TRBV6-1 to TRBJ1-1; D unresolved. The sample here was unstimulated CD4+ T cells sorted from spleen or lymph node cells, taken before transplant. The CDR3 loop reads CASSAMVGNTEAFF. CDR3 DNA: TGTGCCAGCAGCGCTATGGTGGGGAACACTGAAGCTTTCTTT.